The 31 T cell receptor beta chains given below trace back to one sample, sequenced in a study of T cells in women clearing cervical HPV infection. Produced via immunoSEQ multiplex PCR; TCRdb's table is partial and in-frame only. This repertoire includes about 39,000 clones. The sequenced sample consisted of blood buffy coat. The receptor set was obtained from a woman aged 18-70 years with a cervical HPV16 infection that either progressed to CIN3+ or cleared (not recorded which).

The CDR3 DNA, read in part, is TGCGCCACCCTCCCCGGGCGGGACTGTGGCACCGGGGAG. Translating gives CATLPGRDCGTGE. The full CDR3 reads CATLPGRDCGTGELFF. V and J are TRBV10-1 and TRBJ2-2, with a weak D call TRBD2 (6 bases). The CDR3 goes on 3 residues after the read ends, and that part is filled in from the germline J gene. With 10 bases removed from V and 4 bases from J, the gap between germline ends came to 22 bases. Germline values: CDR1 WNHNN, CDR2 SYGVQD (reference sequence). CDR3 size: 16 residues.

Concerning this clone: From the germline J gene comes the end of the CDR3, since the read stops 3 residues before it. The chain joins TRBV6-4 to TRBJ2-7; tentatively, D is TRBD1 (7 bases). Per the germline V gene, CDR1 is MRHNA and CDR2 is SNTAGT. V lost 3 bases to trimming and J lost 6 bases, with 15 bases between them. The CDR3 is made up of 14 amino acids. The CDR3 reads CASSEQGGGSEQYF. Partial CDR3 DNA: TGTGCCAGCAGTGAACAAGGAGGGGGCAGCGAG.

As for this clone: The CDR3 goes on 3 residues after the read ends, and that part is filled in from the germline J gene. V gene TRBV7-9 combines with J gene TRBJ2-4, with D perhaps TRBD1 (5 bases). Germline CDR1 is SEHNR and CDR2 is FQNEAQ (reference sequence). CDR3 length: 13 amino acids. The chain's CDR3 is CASRRARDAGQYF. The part of the CDR3 DNA that was read is TGTGCCAGCCGCCGGGCCAGGGATGCCGGT.

Points on this clone: The read terminates 3 residues ahead of where the CDR3 ends, so the germline J gene completes it. V is TRBV30 and J is TRBJ2-5; TRBD2 aligns across 8 bases. The germline V gene encodes CDR1 GTSNPN and CDR2 SVGIG (reference sequence). The CDR3 spans 13 residues. Losses at the gene ends were 4 bases for V and 7 bases for J; bases not matched to a gene: 8. The CDR3 region is CAWTTSAKPTQYF. CDR3 DNA, as far as it was read: TGTGCCTGGACGACTAGCGCCAAACCGACC.

About this clone itself: With the read ending 3 residues before the CDR3 end, the germline J gene is used to fill in that end. The chain recombines TRBV4-2 with TRBJ1-2; 8 bases agree with TRBD1. There are 16 residues in the CDR3. With 3 bases clipped from V and 7 bases from J, the junction kept 13 bases outside the gene matches. The germline gives CDR1 LGHNA, CDR2 YNFKEQ. CDR3 region: CASSQEMTGVAFGYTF. The sequenced part of the CDR3 DNA is TGTGCCAGCAGCCAGGAAATGACAGGGGTGGCATTTGGC.

Points on this clone: Sequencing ends 3 residues short of the CDR3 end; the germline J gene provides the rest. The chain is built from TRBV29-1 and TRBJ1-1; D gene uncertain. Germline assignment: CDR1 SQVTM and CDR2 ANQGSEA. V was pared by 4 bases and J by 2 bases, with 8 bases between. The CDR3 contains 12 residues. The CDR3 here is CSVGSFNTEAFF. Incomplete CDR3 DNA: TGCAGCGTTGGTAGTTTTAACACTGAA.

Note on this clone: The CDR3 end falls 3 residues outside the read, so it is completed with the germline J gene. The chain is built from TRBV29-1 and TRBJ2-1, with TRBD1 as a possible D gene (5 bases). CDR1 is SQVTM, CDR2 ANQGSEA, per germline. Trimming removed 5 bases from V and 7 bases from J, with 9 bases in between. The CDR3 totals 11 residues. CDR3 loop: CSVPQGNEQFF. Incomplete CDR3 DNA: TGCAGCGTTCCCCAGGGAAATGAG.

In regard to this clone: The read is 3 residues too short to cover the CDR3 end, so that end is filled in from the germline J gene. The V call is TRBV2, the J call TRBJ2-7; the D gene is possibly TRBD1 (7 bases). Between the trimmed V and J ends, which lost 6 bases and 3 bases, there was a span of 15 bases. Germline assignment: CDR1 SNHLY and CDR2 FYNNEI. The CDR3 length is 14 residues. The CDR3 DNA, read in part, is TGTGCCAGCAGCCGCAGGGGGACTCTCTACGAG. This codes for CASSRRGTLYE. The full CDR3 protein is CASSRRGTLYEQYF.

In regard to this clone: The observed sequence ends 3 residues before the CDR3 terminus, with the missing tail filled in from the germline J gene. The genes are TRBV20-1 and TRBJ2-3; 9 bases fit TRBD2. Germline V gives CDR1 DFQATT, CDR2 SNEGSKA (reference sequence). Trimming cost V 0 bases and J 5 bases; bases outside gene matches: 18. The CDR3 is 19 residues long. The CDR3 sequence: CSARDPRMVAGVFGDTQYF. CDR3 DNA, as far as it was read: TGCAGTGCTAGAGATCCCAGGATGGTAGCGGGAGTTTTCGGAGATACG.

The CDR3 loop is CASRASGRGSTDTQYF. The CDR3 DNA, read in part, is TGTGCCAGCCGGGCTAGCGGGAGAGGGAGCACAGATACG. The V gene is TRBV6-2 or TRBV6-3, the J gene TRBJ2-3; 10 bases are shared with TRBD2. With the read ending 3 residues before the CDR3 end, the germline J gene is used to fill in that end. Germline V lookup: CDR1 MNHEY, CDR2 SVGEGT. V lost 8 bases, J lost 0 bases, and 8 bases stayed unmatched. The length of the CDR3 is 16 residues.

About this clone itself: The CDR3 end lies 3 residues beyond the end of the read and is filled in from the germline J gene. This chain uses TRBV7-9 with TRBJ2-7, with D unresolved. The ends were cut back, 5 bases at V and 0 bases at J, with 11 bases in the middle. This CDR3 comprises 14 residues. Germline V gives CDR1 SEHNR, CDR2 FQNEAQ (reference sequence). This CDR3 reads CASSRTESSYEQYF. The sequenced CDR3 bases are TGTGCCAGCAGCAGAACAGAAAGCTCCTACGAG.

A note on this clone: From the germline J gene comes the end of the CDR3, since the read stops 3 residues before it. The chain joins TRBV11-3 to TRBJ2-2; possibly TRBD2 for D (5 bases). This CDR3 has 14 residues. V gave up 2 bases and J gave up 1 base, with 5 bases separating them. CDR1 is SGHNT, CDR2 YENEEA, per germline. CDR3 protein: CASSLRGNTGELFF. CDR3 DNA, as far as it was read: TGTGCCAGCAGCTTACGGGGGAACACCGGGGAG.

Comment on this clone: The read ends 3 residues early relative to the CDR3; the germline J gene fills the gap. The V call is TRBV28, the J call TRBJ2-7; 11 bases are shared with TRBD2. V shed 6 bases and J 5 bases; nucleotides not matched to a gene: 9. CDR3 length equals 15 residues. The V gene's germline CDR1 is MDHEN and CDR2 SYDVKM. CDR3 amino acids: CASRRSSGRSHEQYF. Partial CDR3 DNA: TGTGCCAGCAGGCGGTCTAGCGGGAGGTCCCACGAG.

Concerning this clone: Sequencing ends 3 residues short of the CDR3 end; the germline J gene provides the rest. The chain links TRBV12-3 or TRBV12-4 to TRBJ1-4; D is possibly TRBD1 (6 bases). Trimming removed 5 bases at V and 8 bases at J, with 15 bases between. CDR3 length equals 14 residues. The covered CDR3 bases are TGTGCCAGCAGTCGCCCAGGGGAAGGGGAAAAA. Translated, it gives CASSRPGEGEK. The complete CDR3 sequence is CASSRPGEGEKLFF.

Judged by frequency, this clone is medium-sized. The CDR3 end lies 3 residues beyond the end of the read and is filled in from the germline J gene. The rearrangement joins TRBV18 to TRBJ2-3; 10 nucleotides line up with TRBD2. The germline gives CDR1 KGHSH, CDR2 LQKENI. V shed 5 bases and J 0 bases; nucleotides not matched to a gene: 2. The CDR3 sequence is 15 residues long. CDR3 DNA, as far as it was read: TGTGCCAGCTCAGAACTAGCGGGGAGCACAGATACG. It yields the protein CASSELAGSTDT. From start to end, the CDR3 is CASSELAGSTDTQYF.

Turning to this clone: The sequenced fragment ends 3 residues before the CDR3 boundary, so the rest is inferred from the germline J gene. The rearrangement uses TRBV24-1 and TRBJ2-3; tentatively, D is TRBD2 (6 bases). The CDR3 spans 16 residues. From germline, CDR1 is KGHDR and CDR2 SFDVKD. The ends were cut back, 3 bases at V and 0 bases at J, with 12 bases in the middle. Here the CDR3 reads CATSDGTAYSTDTQYF. The covered CDR3 bases are TGTGCCACCAGTGATGGGACTGCTTATAGCACAGATACG.

About this clone itself: Read sequence stops 3 residues before the CDR3 end, and the germline J gene provides the missing end. The rearrangement uses TRBV15 and TRBJ2-3; a weak D match, TRBD1 (6 bases). The CDR3 has 13 residues. Germline V lookup: CDR1 LNHNV, CDR2 YYDKDF (reference sequence). V lost 3 bases and J 6 bases, leaving 10 bases between the germline ends. The sequenced part of the CDR3 DNA is TGTGCCACCAGCAGGGGTGGGGGCGATACG. Protein product: CATSRGGGDT. The whole CDR3 region reads CATSRGGGDTQYF. The full variable domain, in which reference TRBV15 and TRBJ2-3 provide the parts outside the CDR3, is DAMVIQNPRYQVTQFGKPVTLSCSQTLNHNVMYWYQQKSSQAPKLLFHYYDKDFNNEADTPDNFQSRRPNTSFCFLDIRSPGLGDTAMYLCATSRGGGDTQYFGPGTRLTVL.

To note about this clone: The read ends 3 residues before the CDR3 terminus; that terminus is restored from the germline J gene. The gene calls are TRBV7-9 and TRBJ1-2; TRBD1 might be the D (6 bases). This CDR3 is built from 12 residues. The germline gives CDR1 SEHNR, CDR2 FQNEAQ (reference sequence). The sequenced part of the CDR3 DNA is TGTGCCAGCAGCTTCGGACAGTACGAC. It yields the protein CASSFGQYD. The whole CDR3 reads CASSFGQYDYTF. The complete variable domain, with remaining parts taken from reference TRBV7-9 and TRBJ1-2, reads DTGVSQNPRHKITKRGQNVTFRCDPISEHNRLYWYRQTLGQGPEFLTYFQNEAQLEKSRLLSDRFSAERPKGSFSTLEIQRTEQGDSAMYLCASSFGQYDYTFGSGTRLTVV.

About this clone: Sequencing ends 3 residues short of the CDR3 end; the germline J gene provides the rest. The chain links TRBV30 to TRBJ2-1; D ambiguous. Per the germline V gene, CDR1 is GTSNPN and CDR2 is SVGIG (reference sequence). The CDR3 has 14 amino acids. The V and J ends lost 1 base and 8 bases respectively, with 15 bases between them. The covered CDR3 bases are TGTGCCTGGAGTGATTGGGCCGGTGTCGATGAG. Amino acids: CAWSDWAGVDE. The entire CDR3 reads CAWSDWAGVDEQFF.

A remark on this clone: The sequenced fragment ends 3 residues before the CDR3 boundary, so the rest is inferred from the germline J gene. The rearrangement links TRBV6-2 or TRBV6-3 to TRBJ2-2, with TRBD2 matching 7 bases. There are 15 residues in the CDR3. CDR1 and CDR2 from the germline V gene are MNHEY and SVGEGT. Germline trimming cut 6 bases from V and 3 bases from J; bases unmatched to any gene: 7. The CDR3 bases that were read are TGTGCCAGCAGGTTTGGGGGGGTAGACACCGGGGAG. It yields the protein CASRFGGVDTGE. From start to end, the CDR3 is CASRFGGVDTGELFF.

Regarding this clone: The observed sequence ends 3 residues before the CDR3 terminus, with the missing tail filled in from the germline J gene. This sequence joins TRBV7-9 and TRBJ1-2; 7 bases are a match to TRBD1. Germline assignment: CDR1 SEHNR and CDR2 FQNEAQ (reference sequence). CDR3 length: 14 residues. The CDR3 here is CASSRPGTEADYTF. The CDR3 bases that were read are TGTGCCAGCAGCCGTCCCGGGACAGAGGCCGAC.

In regard to this clone: The read falls 3 residues short of the CDR3 end, and the missing part is taken from the germline J gene. V gene TRBV7-9 combines with J gene TRBJ2-4; no clear D. The germline V gene encodes CDR1 SEHNR and CDR2 FQNEAQ (reference sequence). CDR3 length: 15 amino acids. V lost 2 bases and J 7 bases, leaving 15 bases between the germline ends. CDR3 DNA, as far as it was read: TGTGCCAGCAGCTTAAATTCCGGGTTCGCCAACATT. This translates into CASSLNSGFANI. The complete CDR3 protein is CASSLNSGFANIQYF.

Worth noting for this clone: Read sequence stops 3 residues before the CDR3 end, and the germline J gene provides the missing end. The rearrangement joins TRBV7-2 to TRBJ2-1; D is possibly TRBD2 (6 bases). The CDR3 contains 15 residues. V lost 3 bases, J lost 4 bases, and 13 bases lay in between. Per the germline V gene, CDR1 is SGHTA and CDR2 is FQGNSA. This CDR3 is CASSFGGVRYNEQFF. The sequenced part of the CDR3 DNA is TGTGCCAGCAGCTTTGGAGGGGTCCGATACAATGAG.

For this clone: The read ends 3 residues before the CDR3 terminus; that terminus is restored from the germline J gene. The rearrangement uses TRBV5-6 and TRBJ2-4; weak D call: TRBD2 (7 bases). The CDR3 runs to 14 residues. Germline V gene data show CDR1 as SGHDT and CDR2 as YYEEEE. The CDR3 is CASSLVAGAEGQYF. The DNA read from the CDR3 is TGTGCCAGCAGCTTGGTGGCGGGGGCGGAGGGT.

Details on this clone: The observed sequence ends 3 residues before the CDR3 terminus, with the missing tail filled in from the germline J gene. This sequence joins TRBV28 and TRBJ2-2; D not resolved. Germline V gene data show CDR1 as MDHEN and CDR2 as SYDVKM. V was clipped by 2 bases and J by 6 bases, with 13 bases between them. The CDR3 loop spans 15 amino acids. The CDR3 is CASSLTRLGSGELFF. Partial CDR3 DNA: TGTGCCAGCAGTTTAACCAGGTTGGGTTCCGGGGAG.

About this clone itself: The sequence runs out 3 residues before the end of the CDR3; the remainder is reconstructed from the germline J gene. The V and J genes are TRBV19 and TRBJ1-2, with no clear D. Germline CDR1 and CDR2: LNHDA and SQIVND (reference sequence). This CDR3 is built from 14 residues. The CDR3 bases that were read are TGTGCCAGTAGTTTGTCTCTAGCCAAAAACATC. As protein: CASSLSLAKNI. The entire CDR3 protein reads CASSLSLAKNIYTF.

Details on this clone: The read ends 3 residues shy of where the CDR3 ends; the end is completed using the germline J gene. V is TRBV15 and J is TRBJ2-3; 7 positions match TRBD2. The CDR3 is 18 residues long. From germline, CDR1 is LNHNV and CDR2 YYDKDF (reference sequence). The J segment lost 2 bases and the V segment lost 3 bases, leaving 14 bases of the junction unmatched. Incomplete CDR3 DNA: TGTGCCACCAGCAGTCCCCGAGGACTAGACGGGCCCACAGATACG. As protein: CATSSPRGLDGPTDT. The full CDR3 protein is CATSSPRGLDGPTDTQYF.

Of note for this clone: With the read ending 3 residues before the CDR3 end, the germline J gene is used to fill in that end. This chain connects TRBV5-1 to TRBJ2-1; no clear D gene. The CDR3 contains 11 residues. Germline CDR1 and CDR2: SGHRS and YFSETQ. Between the trimmed V and J ends, which lost 2 bases and 7 bases, there was a span of 4 bases. The covered CDR3 bases are TGCGCCAGCAGCTTTTCAAATGAG. Protein sequence: CASSFSNE. In full, the CDR3 reads CASSFSNEQFF. Full variable domain (remainder filled in from reference TRBV5-1 and TRBJ2-1): KAGVTQTPRYLIKTRGQQVTLSCSPISGHRSVSWYQQTPGQGLQFLFEYFSETQRNKGNFPGRFSGRQFSNSRSEMNVSTLELGDSALYLCASSFSNEQFFGPGTRLTVL.

Regarding this clone: The read stops 3 residues short of the end of the CDR3; the missing end is completed from the germline J gene. The chain has TRBV5-1 and TRBJ2-1; D gene unclear. The CDR3 length is 16 residues. V was trimmed by 0 bases and J by 0 bases, leaving 10 bases between them. Per the germline V gene, CDR1 is SGHRS and CDR2 is YFSETQ. The sequenced part of the CDR3 DNA is TGCGCCAGCAGCTTGGCTAGACCTACCTCCTACAATGAG. This gives the protein CASSLARPTSYNE. The entire CDR3 is CASSLARPTSYNEQFF.

Worth noting for this clone: The sequence runs out 3 residues before the end of the CDR3; the remainder is reconstructed from the germline J gene. The chain links TRBV9 to TRBJ2-3; 11 positions match TRBD2. Trimming cost V 6 bases and J 4 bases; bases outside gene matches: 10. The length of the CDR3 is 16 residues. CDR1 is SGDLS and CDR2 is YYNGEE in the germline V gene. Incomplete CDR3 DNA: TGTGCCAGCACCCAGGGCACTAGCGGGAGTGCAGATACG. It is translated as CASTQGTSGSADT. The CDR3 in full is CASTQGTSGSADTQYF.

Notes on this clone: Coverage ceases 3 residues before the CDR3 finishes, and the germline J gene fills in the end. The rearrangement uses TRBV19 and TRBJ2-7, with D possibly TRBD1 on 6 matching bases. The CDR3 runs 12 residues. Trimming took 8 bases from V and 1 from J, leaving 9 bases between them. The germline CDR1 and CDR2 sequences are LNHDA and SQIVND (reference sequence). This CDR3 is CASADRSYEQYF. The part of the CDR3 DNA that was read is TGTGCCAGTGCTGACAGGTCCTACGAG.